This T cell receptor (beta chain) was recovered during a study of CD8 T cells in ankylosing spondylitis. V lost 3 bases to trimming and J lost 5 bases, with 16 bases between them. Germline values: CDR1 KGHSH, CDR2 LQKENI. CDR3 length: 16 amino acids. Findings of the study overall: A motif of fewer than ten highly homologous TCR beta variants was seen as apparently characteristic of ankylosing spondylitis blood. CD8+ by phenotype, disease-linked clones were relatively rare in peripheral blood. Reportedly, significant enrichment of disease-linked clones occurred in matched ankylosing spondylitis synovial fluid.

With regard to this clonotype: Its antigen is not identified.

Quantitative 5'-RACE with molecular barcodes produced the TCR beta libraries. A single record per CDR3 protein comes from TCRdb applying MiXCR to the 5' RACE reads. In the table there are about 450,000 distinct CDR3 sequences, more than 25% of which are singletons. The sequence derives from a male donor with ankylosing spondylitis. The sequencing input was blood, either unsorted or a sorted T cell fraction (not recorded which). This rearrangement joins TRBV18 to TRBJ2-2; the D gene is possibly TRBD2 (5 bases). CDR3 in DNA: TGTGCCAGCTCACCGCGGACGGGGTTGGGGACCGGGGAGCTGTTTTTT. Protein sequence: CASSPRTGLGTGELFF.